The TCR beta chain described here comes from a study of T cell changes during pregnancy in multiple sclerosis. The CDR3 loop spans 12 amino acids. The germline CDR1 and CDR2 sequences are SQVTM and ANQGSEA. The ends were cut back, 2 bases at V and 4 bases at J, with 7 bases in the middle. This clone was seen a single time. Produced via immunoSEQ multiplex PCR; TCRdb's table is partial and in-frame only. The sample shows approximately 89,000 clones, roughly 93% of them seen only once. Sequences were derived from peripheral blood, sampled in the third trimester of pregnancy. The sequence derives from a female donor with multiple sclerosis, enrolled in a pregnancy study. This rearrangement joins TRBV29-1 to TRBJ2-3; maybe TRBD1 (5 bases). DNA for the CDR3: TGCAGCGTTGAACAGGGCGCAGATACGCAGTATTTT. Protein: CSVEQGADTQYF.